This TCR beta chain is drawn from a study of blood T cell repertoires in COVID-19. For the study at large: Specimens from acute and convalescent COVID-19 originated in the United States, Italy and Spain. PBMCs, B-cell-depleted T cells, or T cells provided the cDNA or gDNA that made up the material.

In the original analysis: It was from reference gene primer amplification that nucleated cell counts were estimated. Produced via immunoSEQ multiplex PCR; TCRdb's table is partial and in-frame only. V and J calls and clone size are copied from that table; D and trimming were computed from the DNA. The sample has about 89,000 clones, around three quarters seen once. The length of the CDR3 is 14 residues. The germline V gene encodes CDR1 SGHTA and CDR2 FQGTGA. The V end was cut by 2 bases, the J end by 5 bases, with 10 bases between. The origin of this receptor is a human donor in a cohort sampled during active COVID-19. Material for sequencing was peripheral blood. V gene TRBV7-3 combines with J gene TRBJ1-5; possibly TRBD1 for D (5 bases). The CDR3 DNA reads as TGTGCCAGCAGCTTACGCAGGGAAGATCAGCCCCAGCATTTT. As protein: CASSLRREDQPQHF.